The 4 T cell receptor beta chains below all came from one sample that was sequenced in a study of spatial heterogeneity in lung cancer. TCRdb reprocessed the 5' RACE reads via MiXCR and lists one record per CDR3 protein. The sample holds about 10,000 distinct CDR3 sequences, roughly 4.3% seen once. Time point reported: sample taken at primary tumor resection. No cell sorting; template was whole RNA from tumor, lung tissue or PBMC. This material consisted of normal lung tissue next to the tumor, taken at surgery. The receptors shown here come from a male donor with early-stage non-small cell lung cancer.

This clonotype showed up many times. The rearrangement links TRBV6-5 to TRBJ2-3, with 7 bases identical to TRBD2. Germline CDR1 MNHEY, CDR2 SVGAGI. Germline trimming cut 7 bases from V and 3 bases from J; bases unmatched to any gene: 10. The CDR3 length is 15 residues. CDR3 sequence reads: CASTRRREATDTQYF. The CDR3 coding sequence is TGTGCCAGCACTCGGAGACGGGAGGCGACAGATACGCAGTATTTT.

This clonotype was found many times. The chain couples TRBV7-8 to TRBJ2-1, with D uncertain. Germline CDR1 SGHVS, CDR2 FQNEAQ. The V end lost 2 bases, the J end lost 8 bases, and 13 bases lay between the germline ends. This CDR3 has 14 residues. The CDR3 sequence is CASSLKETEDEQFF. The CDR3 DNA reads TGTGCCAGCAGCTTAAAAGAGACTGAAGATGAGCAGTTCTTC.

Many counts were recorded for this clonotype. The chain uses TRBV13 and TRBJ1-1; no reliable D call. This CDR3 spans 13 amino acids. Germline V gene sequence: CDR1 PRHDT, CDR2 FYEKMQ (reference sequence). V lost 2 bases to trimming and J lost 5 bases, with 9 bases between them. This chain's CDR3 is CASSLTARTEAFF. In DNA, the CDR3 is TGTGCCAGCAGCTTAACGGCGCGGACTGAAGCTTTCTTT.

This clonotype is medium-sized in the sample. The chain links TRBV6-5 to TRBJ2-7; D is tentatively TRBD1 or TRBD2 (5 bases each). Germline CDR1 is MNHEY and CDR2 is SVGAGI. There are 12 residues in the CDR3. Trimming shortened V by 7 bases and J by 7 bases, and 14 bases separated the two germline ends. The chain's CDR3 is CASNHPGTEQYF. DNA of the CDR3: TGTGCCAGCAACCACCCAGGGACGGAGCAGTACTTC.